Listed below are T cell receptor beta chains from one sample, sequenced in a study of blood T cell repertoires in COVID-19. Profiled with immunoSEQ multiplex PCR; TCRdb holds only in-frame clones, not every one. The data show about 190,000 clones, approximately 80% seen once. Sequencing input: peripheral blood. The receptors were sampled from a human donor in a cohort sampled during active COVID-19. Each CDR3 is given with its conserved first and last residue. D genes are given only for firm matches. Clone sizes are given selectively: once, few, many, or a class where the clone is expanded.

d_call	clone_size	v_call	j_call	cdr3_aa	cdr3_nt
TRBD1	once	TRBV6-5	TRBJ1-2	CASTSQPGQGFGYTF	TGTGCCAGCACATCCCAGCCGGGACAGGGCTTTGGCTACACCTTC
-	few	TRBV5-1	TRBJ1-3	CASSENQGTGNTIYF	TGCGCCAGCAGCGAAAATCAGGGAACTGGAAACACCATATATTTT
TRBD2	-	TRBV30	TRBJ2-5	CAWSFKGTSGKETQYF	TGTGCCTGGAGTTTCAAGGGGACTAGCGGGAAAGAGACCCAGTACTTC
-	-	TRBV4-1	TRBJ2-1	CASSQEVPRDEQFF	TGCGCCAGCAGCCAAGAAGTCCCGAGGGATGAGCAGTTCTTC
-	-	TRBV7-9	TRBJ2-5	CASSPEATRFLNF	TGTGCCAGCAGCCCCGAGGCAACCCGGTTCTTAAACTTC
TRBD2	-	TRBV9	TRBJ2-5	CASSHPTSGVQETQYF	TGTGCCAGCAGCCACCCGACTAGCGGGGTACAAGAGACCCAGTACTTC
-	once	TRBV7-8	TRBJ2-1	CASSLISRIGAYEQFF	TGTGCCAGCAGCTTAATATCCAGGATCGGCGCGTATGAGCAGTTCTTC
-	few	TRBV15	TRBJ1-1	CATSRDEGNTEAFF	TGTGCCACCAGCAGAGATGAGGGGAACACTGAAGCTTTCTTT
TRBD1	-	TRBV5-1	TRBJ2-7	CASSLLTGTEAYEQYF	TGCGCCAGCAGCTTACTTACCGGGACAGAAGCCTACGAGCAGTACTTC
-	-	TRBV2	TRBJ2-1	CASSEIAEPWGEQFF	TGTGCCAGCAGCGAAATAGCGGAACCGTGGGGTGAGCAGTTCTTC
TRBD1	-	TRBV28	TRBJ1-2	CASSLEDRGYGYTF	TGTGCCAGCAGTTTAGAAGACAGGGGTTATGGCTACACCTTC